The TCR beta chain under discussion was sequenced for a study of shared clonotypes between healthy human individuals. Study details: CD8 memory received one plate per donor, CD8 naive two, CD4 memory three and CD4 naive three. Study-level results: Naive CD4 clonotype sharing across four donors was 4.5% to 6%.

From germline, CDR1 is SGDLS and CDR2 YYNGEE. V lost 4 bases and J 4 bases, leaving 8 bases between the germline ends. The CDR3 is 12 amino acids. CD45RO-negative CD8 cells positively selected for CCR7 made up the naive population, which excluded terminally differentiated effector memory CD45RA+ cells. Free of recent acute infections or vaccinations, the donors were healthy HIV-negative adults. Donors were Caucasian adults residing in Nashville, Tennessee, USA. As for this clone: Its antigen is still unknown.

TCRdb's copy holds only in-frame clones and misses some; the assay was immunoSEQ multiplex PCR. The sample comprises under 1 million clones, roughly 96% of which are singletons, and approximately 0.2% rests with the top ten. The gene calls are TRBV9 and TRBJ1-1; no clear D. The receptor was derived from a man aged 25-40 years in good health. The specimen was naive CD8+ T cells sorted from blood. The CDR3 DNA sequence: TGTGCCAGCAGCCCCGGGTTCACTGAAGCTTTCTTT. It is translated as CASSPGFTEAFF.